The source of this T cell receptor (beta chain) is a study of identifying expanded T cells in peripheral blood. The CDR3 runs to 14 residues. Germline V gene data show CDR1 as LGHNA and CDR2 as YSLEER. The V end was cut by 5 bases, the J end by 7 bases, with 15 bases between. This clone has a single count. The antigen remains undetermined. The study's findings and limits: About 1.2 clones differed between technical replicates, versus around 15 and 19 over time. Variance in clone template counts between approximately two-week samples significantly increased with total template count across all healthy donors.

Healthy donors had no documented immune events, such as infections, while sampled. TCRdb keeps only in-frame clones here, not all; method: immunoSEQ multiplex PCR. The data hold roughly 86,000 clones, with roughly 85% observed a single time. What was sequenced was blood. The chain combines TRBV4-3 with TRBJ2-4; possibly TRBD1 or TRBD2 for D (5 bases each). The TCR sequence derives from a person aged 18 to 70 in good health. In nucleotides, the CDR3 is TGCGCCAGCAGCGATAGAGGGCAGGGTAACATTCAGTACTTC. Translating gives CASSDRGQGNIQYF.